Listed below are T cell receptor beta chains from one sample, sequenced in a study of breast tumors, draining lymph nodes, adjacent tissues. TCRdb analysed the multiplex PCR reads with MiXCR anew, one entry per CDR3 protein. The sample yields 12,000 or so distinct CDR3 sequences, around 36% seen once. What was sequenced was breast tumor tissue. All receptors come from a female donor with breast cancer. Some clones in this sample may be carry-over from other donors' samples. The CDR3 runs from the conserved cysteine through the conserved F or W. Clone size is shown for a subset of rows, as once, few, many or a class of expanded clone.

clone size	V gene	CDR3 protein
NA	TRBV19	CASSTDANQETQYF
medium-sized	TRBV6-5	CASSYGGESPLHF
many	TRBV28	CASSLWGPTATQYF
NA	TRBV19	CASSIRGRDNEQFF
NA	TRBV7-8	CASSLAWAGCREETQYF
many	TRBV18	CASSPPGQRNTIYF
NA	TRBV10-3	CAISESGTSGRTYNEQFF
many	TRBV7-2	CASSLGHGLINEQFF
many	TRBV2	CASKGELYNEQFF
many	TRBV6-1	CASRGQGAPAGHYEQYF
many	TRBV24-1	CATSDLQHNEQFF
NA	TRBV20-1	CSARHTSVDTQYF
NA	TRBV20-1	CSATPPETQYF
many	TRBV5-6	CASSSTPGQYNSPLHF
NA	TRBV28	CAGSLGPQMKGRSAQPQHF
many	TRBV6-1	CASSSGTGGSNEKLFF
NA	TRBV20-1	CSANPLGGGRTSYEQYF
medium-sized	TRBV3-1	CASSSSSRGYEQYF
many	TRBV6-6	CASRAALIYGYTF
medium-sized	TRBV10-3	CAISESSGGQGSLLHF
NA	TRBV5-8	CASSLRLRGFQPQHF
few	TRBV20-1	CSARWAEAFF
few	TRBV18	CASSPAGQTYNSPPHF
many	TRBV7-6	CASSLGTGHQPQHF
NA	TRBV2	CASSFPPSQGQPQHF
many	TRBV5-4	CASSWGSGATNEKLFF
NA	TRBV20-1	CSASDSGSADTQYF
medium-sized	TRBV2	CASRMGQSSYNEQFF
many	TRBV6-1	CASSEFSRSFGALHF
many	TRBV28	CASSRGQAEETQYF
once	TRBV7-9	CASRLSEETQYF